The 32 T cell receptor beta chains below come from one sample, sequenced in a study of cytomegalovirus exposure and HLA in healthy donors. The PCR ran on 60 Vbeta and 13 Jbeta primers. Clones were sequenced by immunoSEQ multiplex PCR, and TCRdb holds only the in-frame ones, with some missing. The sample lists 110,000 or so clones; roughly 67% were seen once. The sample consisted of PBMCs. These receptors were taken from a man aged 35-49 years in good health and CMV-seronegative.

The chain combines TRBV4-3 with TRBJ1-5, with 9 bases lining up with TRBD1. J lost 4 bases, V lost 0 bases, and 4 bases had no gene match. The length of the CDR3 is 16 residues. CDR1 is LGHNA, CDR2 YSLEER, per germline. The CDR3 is CASSQDETGGNQPQHF. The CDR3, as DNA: TGCGCCAGCAGCCAAGATGAGACAGGGGGGAATCAGCCCCAGCATTTT.

As DNA, the CDR3 is TGTGCCAGCAGCTTGGTAGCGGGGAGCGAGCAGTACTTC. Its translation is CASSLVAGSEQYF. The rearrangement links TRBV5-6 to TRBJ2-7, with 8 nucleotides matching TRBD2. V was pared by 0 bases and J by 6 bases, with 2 bases of the junction left unmatched. In germline, CDR1 is SGHDT, CDR2 YYEEEE. The CDR3 consists of 13 residues.

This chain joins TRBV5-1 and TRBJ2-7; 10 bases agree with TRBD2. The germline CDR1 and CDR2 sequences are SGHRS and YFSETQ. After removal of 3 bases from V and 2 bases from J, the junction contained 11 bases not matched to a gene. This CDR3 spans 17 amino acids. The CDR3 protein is CASSWGLAGAEPYEQYF. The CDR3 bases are TGCGCCAGCAGCTGGGGGCTAGCGGGGGCCGAACCCTACGAGCAGTACTTC.

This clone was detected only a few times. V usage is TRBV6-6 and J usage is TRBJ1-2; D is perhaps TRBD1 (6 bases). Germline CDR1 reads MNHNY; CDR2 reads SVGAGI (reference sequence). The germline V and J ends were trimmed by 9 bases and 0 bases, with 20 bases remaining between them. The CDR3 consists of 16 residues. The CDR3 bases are TGTGCCAGTTTTAAGGGGGAGGGTAGAGCTAACTATGGCTACACCTTC. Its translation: CASFKGEGRANYGYTF.

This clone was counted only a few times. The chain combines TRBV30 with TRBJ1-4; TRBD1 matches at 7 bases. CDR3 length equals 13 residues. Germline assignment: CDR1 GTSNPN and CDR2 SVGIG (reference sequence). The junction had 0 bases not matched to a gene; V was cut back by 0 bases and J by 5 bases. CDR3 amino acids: CAWSVQGNEKLFF. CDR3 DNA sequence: TGTGCCTGGAGTGTACAGGGGAATGAAAAACTGTTTTTT.

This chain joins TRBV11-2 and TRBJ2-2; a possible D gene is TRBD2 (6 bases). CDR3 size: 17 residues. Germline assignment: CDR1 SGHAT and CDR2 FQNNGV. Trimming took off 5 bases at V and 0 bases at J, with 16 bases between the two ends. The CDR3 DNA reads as TGTGCCAGCAGCCTAAATAGGAGGGGAGCGAACACCGGGGAGCTGTTTTTT. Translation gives CASSLNRRGANTGELFF.

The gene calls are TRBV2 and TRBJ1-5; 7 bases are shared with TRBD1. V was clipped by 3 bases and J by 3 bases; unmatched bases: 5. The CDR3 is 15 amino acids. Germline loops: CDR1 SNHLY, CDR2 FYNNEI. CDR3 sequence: CASSEEQGYNQPQHF. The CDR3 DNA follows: TGTGCCAGCAGTGAGGAACAGGGGTACAATCAGCCCCAGCATTTT.

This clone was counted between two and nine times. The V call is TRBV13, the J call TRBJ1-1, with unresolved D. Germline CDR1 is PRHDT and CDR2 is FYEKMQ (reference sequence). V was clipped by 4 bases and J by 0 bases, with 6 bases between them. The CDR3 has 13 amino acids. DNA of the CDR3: TGTGCCAGCAGCTCTAACTTGAACACTGAAGCTTTCTTT. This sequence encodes CASSSNLNTEAFF.

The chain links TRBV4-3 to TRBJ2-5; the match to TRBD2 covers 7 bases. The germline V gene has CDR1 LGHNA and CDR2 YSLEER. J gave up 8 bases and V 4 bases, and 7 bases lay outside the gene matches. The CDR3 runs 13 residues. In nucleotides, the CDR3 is TGCGCCAGCAGCCGTGGACTAGAGCAAACCCAGTACTTC. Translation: CASSRGLEQTQYF.

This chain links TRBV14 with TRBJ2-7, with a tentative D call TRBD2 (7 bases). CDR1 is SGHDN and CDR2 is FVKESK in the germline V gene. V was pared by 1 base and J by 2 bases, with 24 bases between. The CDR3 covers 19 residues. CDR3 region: CASSQGGRSGRGATYEQYF. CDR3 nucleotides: TGTGCCAGCAGCCAAGGAGGCCGGAGTGGGAGGGGGGCAACCTACGAGCAGTACTTC.

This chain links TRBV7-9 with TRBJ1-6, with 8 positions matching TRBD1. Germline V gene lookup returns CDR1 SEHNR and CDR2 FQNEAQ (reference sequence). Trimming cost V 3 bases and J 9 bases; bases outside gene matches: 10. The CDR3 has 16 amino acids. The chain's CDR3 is CASSLDRDLWGSPLHF. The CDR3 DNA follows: TGTGCCAGCAGCTTGGACAGGGACCTCTGGGGTTCACCCCTCCACTTT.

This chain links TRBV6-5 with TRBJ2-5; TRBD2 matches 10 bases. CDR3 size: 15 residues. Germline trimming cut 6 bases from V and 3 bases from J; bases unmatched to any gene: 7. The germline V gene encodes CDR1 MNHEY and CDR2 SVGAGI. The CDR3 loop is CASRSAGGPKETQYF. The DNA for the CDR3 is TGTGCCAGCAGATCAGCGGGGGGGCCCAAAGAGACCCAGTACTTC.

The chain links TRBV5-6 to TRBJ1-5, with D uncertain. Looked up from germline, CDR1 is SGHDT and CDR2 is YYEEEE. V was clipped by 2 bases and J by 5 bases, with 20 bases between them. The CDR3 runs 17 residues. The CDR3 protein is CASSFNGGERRDQPQHF. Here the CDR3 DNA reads TGTGCCAGCAGCTTTAATGGCGGGGAGCGAAGAGATCAGCCCCAGCATTTT.

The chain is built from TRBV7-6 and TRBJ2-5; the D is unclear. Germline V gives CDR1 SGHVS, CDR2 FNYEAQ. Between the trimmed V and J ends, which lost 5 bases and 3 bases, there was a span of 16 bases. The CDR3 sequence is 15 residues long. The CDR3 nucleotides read TGTGCCAGCAGCCACCATTGGGCGCCAAAAGAGACCCAGTACTTC. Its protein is CASSHHWAPKETQYF.

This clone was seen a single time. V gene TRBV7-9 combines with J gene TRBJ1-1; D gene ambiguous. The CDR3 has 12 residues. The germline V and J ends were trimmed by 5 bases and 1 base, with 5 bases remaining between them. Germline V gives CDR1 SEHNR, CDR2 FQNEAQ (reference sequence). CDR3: CASSAGNTEAFF. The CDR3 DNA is TGTGCCAGCAGCGCCGGGAACACTGAAGCTTTCTTT. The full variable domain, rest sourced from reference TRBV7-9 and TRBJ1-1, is DTGVSQNPRHKITKRGQNVTFRCDPISEHNRLYWYRQTLGQGPEFLTYFQNEAQLEKSRLLSDRFSAERPKGSFSTLEIQRTEQGDSAMYLCASSAGNTEAFFGQGTRLTVV.

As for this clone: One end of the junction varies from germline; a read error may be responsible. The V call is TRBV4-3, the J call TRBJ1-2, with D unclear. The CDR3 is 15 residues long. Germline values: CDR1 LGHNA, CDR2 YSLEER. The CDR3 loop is CSSSQAESTNYGYTF. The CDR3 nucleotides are TGCTCCAGCAGCCAAGCTGAGAGTACCAACTATGGCTACACCTTC.

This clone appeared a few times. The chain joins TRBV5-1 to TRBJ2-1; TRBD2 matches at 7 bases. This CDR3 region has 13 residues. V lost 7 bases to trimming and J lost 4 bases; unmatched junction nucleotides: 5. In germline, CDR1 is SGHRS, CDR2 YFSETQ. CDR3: CASGGEVYNEQFF. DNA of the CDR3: TGCGCCAGCGGGGGGGAGGTGTACAATGAGCAGTTCTTC.

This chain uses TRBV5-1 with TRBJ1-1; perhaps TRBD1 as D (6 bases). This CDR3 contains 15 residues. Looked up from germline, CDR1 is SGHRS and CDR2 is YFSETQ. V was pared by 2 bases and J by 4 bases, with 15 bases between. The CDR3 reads CASSLTGNFGTEAFF. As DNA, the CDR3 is TGCGCCAGCAGCTTAACAGGGAATTTTGGCACTGAAGCTTTCTTT.

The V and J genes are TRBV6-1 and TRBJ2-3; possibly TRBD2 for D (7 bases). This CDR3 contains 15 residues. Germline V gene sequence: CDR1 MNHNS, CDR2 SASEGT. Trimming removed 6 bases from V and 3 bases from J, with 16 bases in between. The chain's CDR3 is CASRDGGLGTDTQYF. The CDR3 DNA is TGTGCCAGCAGGGACGGGGGGCTTGGGACAGATACGCAGTATTTT.

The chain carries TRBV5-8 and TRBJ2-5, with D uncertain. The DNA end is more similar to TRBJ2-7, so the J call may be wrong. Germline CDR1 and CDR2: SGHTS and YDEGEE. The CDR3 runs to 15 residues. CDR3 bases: TGTGCCAGCAGCTTACTACCGAAACTCACCTACGAGCAGTACTTC. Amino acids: CASSLLPKLTYEQYF.

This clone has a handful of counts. The CDR3 DNA follows: TGTGCCAGCAGCCGTTCAGGGGGCCGGGATGAAAAACTGTTTTTT. This gives the protein CASSRSGGRDEKLFF. The genes are TRBV27 and TRBJ1-4; TRBD1 agrees at 8 bases. Losses at the gene ends were 6 bases for V and 6 bases for J; bases not matched to a gene: 9. This CDR3 has 15 residues. The germline CDR1 and CDR2 sequences are MNHEY and SMNVEV (reference sequence).

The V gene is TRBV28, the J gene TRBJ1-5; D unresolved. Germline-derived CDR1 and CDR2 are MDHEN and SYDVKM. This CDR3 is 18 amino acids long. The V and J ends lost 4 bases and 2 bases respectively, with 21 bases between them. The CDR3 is CASSSRAGRASGNQPQHF. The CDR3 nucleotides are TGTGCCAGCAGTTCCCGGGCGGGAAGGGCGTCGGGCAATCAGCCCCAGCATTTT.

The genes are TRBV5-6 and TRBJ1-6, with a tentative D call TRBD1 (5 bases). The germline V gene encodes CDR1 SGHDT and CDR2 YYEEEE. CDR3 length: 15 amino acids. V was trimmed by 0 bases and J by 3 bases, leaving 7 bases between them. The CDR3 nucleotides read TGTGCCAGCAGCTTGGGGCAGGGCTATAATTCACCCCTCCACTTT. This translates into CASSLGQGYNSPLHF.

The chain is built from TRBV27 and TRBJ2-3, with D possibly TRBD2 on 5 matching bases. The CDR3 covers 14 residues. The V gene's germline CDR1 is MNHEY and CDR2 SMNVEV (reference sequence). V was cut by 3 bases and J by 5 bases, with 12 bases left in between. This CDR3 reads CASSLTGVEDTQYF. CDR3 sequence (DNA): TGTGCCAGCAGTTTGACCGGGGTTGAAGATACGCAGTATTTT.

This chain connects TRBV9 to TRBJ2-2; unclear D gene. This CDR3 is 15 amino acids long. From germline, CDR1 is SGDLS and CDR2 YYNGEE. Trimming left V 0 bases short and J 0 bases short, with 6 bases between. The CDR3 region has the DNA TGTGCCAGCAGCGTAGACCCGGCGAACACCGGGGAGCTGTTTTTT. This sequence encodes CASSVDPANTGELFF.

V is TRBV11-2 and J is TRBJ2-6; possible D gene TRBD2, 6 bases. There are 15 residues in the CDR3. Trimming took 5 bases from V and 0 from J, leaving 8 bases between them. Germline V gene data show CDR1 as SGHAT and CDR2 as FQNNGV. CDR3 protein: CASSPGDSGANVLTF. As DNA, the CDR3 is TGTGCCAGCAGCCCGGGGGACTCTGGGGCCAACGTCCTGACTTTC.

The CDR3, as DNA: TGTGCCAGCAGCGAGCAACTACAGGCGACTTATGGCTACACCTTC. This translates into CASSEQLQATYGYTF. V is TRBV9 and J is TRBJ1-2; possible D gene TRBD1, 5 bases. The CDR3 sequence is 15 residues long. CDR1 is SGDLS and CDR2 is YYNGEE in the germline V gene. The V gene lost 3 bases and the J gene lost 5 bases, with 17 bases spanning the gap.

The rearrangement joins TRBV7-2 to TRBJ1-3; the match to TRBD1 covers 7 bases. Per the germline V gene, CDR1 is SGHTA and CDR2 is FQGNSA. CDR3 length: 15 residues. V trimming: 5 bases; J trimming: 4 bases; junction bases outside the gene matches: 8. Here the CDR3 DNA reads TGTGCCAGCAGCCTGAATTGGGACAGCGGAAACACCATATATTTT. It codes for CASSLNWDSGNTIYF.

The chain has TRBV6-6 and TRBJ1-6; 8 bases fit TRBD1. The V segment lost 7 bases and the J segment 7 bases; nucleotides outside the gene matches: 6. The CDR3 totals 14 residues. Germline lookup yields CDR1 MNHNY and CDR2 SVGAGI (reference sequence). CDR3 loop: CASTRQGRNSPLHF. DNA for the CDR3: TGTGCCAGCACCCGACAGGGGCGAAATTCACCCCTCCACTTT.

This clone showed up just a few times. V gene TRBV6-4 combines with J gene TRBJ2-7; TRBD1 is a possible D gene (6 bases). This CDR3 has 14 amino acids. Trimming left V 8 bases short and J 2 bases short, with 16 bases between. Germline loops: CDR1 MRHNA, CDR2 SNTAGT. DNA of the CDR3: TGTGCCAGCTTCACCCCGGGACAAGCCTACGAGCAGTACTTC. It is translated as CASFTPGQAYEQYF.

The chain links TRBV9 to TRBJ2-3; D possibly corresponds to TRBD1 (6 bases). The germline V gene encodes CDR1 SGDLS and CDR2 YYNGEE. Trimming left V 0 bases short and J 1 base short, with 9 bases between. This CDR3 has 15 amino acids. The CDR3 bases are TGTGCCAGCAGCGTAGGACAGGCAGGCACAGATACGCAGTATTTT. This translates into CASSVGQAGTDTQYF.

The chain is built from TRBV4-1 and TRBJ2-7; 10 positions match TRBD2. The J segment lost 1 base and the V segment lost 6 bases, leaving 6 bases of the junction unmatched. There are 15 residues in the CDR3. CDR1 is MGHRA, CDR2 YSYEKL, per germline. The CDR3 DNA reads TGCGCCAGCAGACCCACTAGCGGGGCGTCCTACGAGCAGTACTTC. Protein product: CASRPTSGASYEQYF.